The 14 T cell receptor beta chains below come from one sample, sequenced in a study of blood T cell repertoires in COVID-19. The assay was immunoSEQ multiplex PCR, and TCRdb's table has in-frame clones only and misses some. The sample contains around 700,000 clones, more than 80% of which appear only once. Sequencing was done on a sample of peripheral blood. The receptors here all came from a woman between 18 and 29 years old with acute or convalescent COVID-19.

The CDR3 here is CASSLDRSSSYNSPLHF. The CDR3 DNA is TGTGCCAGCAGCCTGGACAGGTCGAGCTCCTATAATTCACCCCTCCACTTT. The gene calls are TRBV7-9 and TRBJ1-6; 7 bases match TRBD1. Trimming cost V 5 bases and J 0 bases; bases outside gene matches: 7. Germline CDR1 and CDR2: SEHNR and FQNEAQ (reference sequence). The CDR3 is made up of 17 amino acids. Full variable domain (outside the CDR3, taken from reference TRBV7-9 and TRBJ1-6): DTGVSQNPRHKITKRGQNVTFRCDPISEHNRLYWYRQTLGQGPEFLTYFQNEAQLEKSRLLSDRFSAERPKGSFSTLEIQRTEQGDSAMYLCASSLDRSSSYNSPLHFGNGTRLTVT.

The gene calls are TRBV30 and TRBJ1-6, with D uncertain. CDR1 is GTSNPN, CDR2 SVGIG, per germline (reference sequence). The CDR3 covers 14 residues. Trimming took off 3 bases at V and 5 bases at J, with 11 bases between the two ends. The CDR3 protein is CAWRFLGDNSPLHF. The CDR3, as DNA: TGTGCCTGGAGATTCCTCGGAGATAATTCACCCCTCCACTTT.

The table lists this clone with a few counts. The CDR3 coding sequence is TGTGCCAGCAGCTTAGGACAGCGAGTCTACGAGCAGTACTTC. This translates into CASSLGQRVYEQYF. The chain recombines TRBV7-9 with TRBJ2-7; TRBD1 might be the D (5 bases). The CDR3 contains 14 residues. Trimming left V 1 base short and J 3 bases short, with 10 bases between. The germline V gene has CDR1 SEHNR and CDR2 FQNEAQ (reference sequence).

This clone has a handful of counts. The chain carries TRBV10-3 and TRBJ1-1; TRBD1 matches at 9 bases. V lost 5 bases to trimming and J lost 1 base; unmatched junction nucleotides: 2. The CDR3 is 14 amino acids. Germline CDR1 is ENHRY and CDR2 is SYGVKD. The CDR3: CAISPGQGNTEAFF. The CDR3 bases are TGTGCCATCAGTCCGGGACAGGGGAACACTGAAGCTTTCTTT.

This CDR3 reads CASSYLAVPSYEQYF. The CDR3 region has the DNA TGTGCCAGCAGCTATCTAGCGGTTCCTTCCTACGAGCAGTACTTC. The chain carries TRBV7-2 and TRBJ2-7, with TRBD2 identical over 7 bases. J lost 1 base, V lost 4 bases, and 7 bases had no gene match. The V gene's germline CDR1 is SGHTA and CDR2 FQGNSA. The length of the CDR3 is 15 residues.

CDR3 DNA: TGTGCCAGCAGCGTACAAACCGAGGGCACAGATACGCAGTATTTT. This gives the protein CASSVQTEGTDTQYF. The chain is built from TRBV9 and TRBJ2-3; D is unresolved. V lost 1 base, J lost 1 base, and 10 bases lay in between. The CDR3 extends over 15 amino acids. The germline V gene encodes CDR1 SGDLS and CDR2 YYNGEE.

The chain carries TRBV7-2 and TRBJ1-1; 9 nucleotides match TRBD1. Germline lookup yields CDR1 SGHTA and CDR2 FQGNSA. The CDR3 length is 14 residues. With 4 bases clipped from V and 1 base from J, the junction kept 1 base outside the gene matches. The CDR3 loop is CASSWTGANTEAFF. CDR3 DNA: TGTGCCAGCAGCTGGACAGGGGCGAACACTGAAGCTTTCTTT.

The chain links TRBV29-1 to TRBJ1-4; unclear D gene. Germline loops: CDR1 SQVTM, CDR2 ANQGSEA. V was trimmed by 6 bases and J by 4 bases, leaving 21 bases between them. This CDR3 is 16 amino acids long. The chain's CDR3 is CSVLREPGPINEKLFF. CDR3 nucleotide sequence: TGCAGCGTCCTAAGGGAGCCCGGACCTATTAATGAAAAACTGTTTTTT. Based on the CDR3 plus reference TRBV29-1 and TRBJ1-4, the full variable domain is SAVISQKPSRDICQRGTSLTIQCQVDSQVTMMFWYRQQPGQSLTLIATANQGSEATYESGFVIDKFPISRPNLTFSTLTVSNMSPEDSSIYLCSVLREPGPINEKLFFGSGTQLSVL.

The rearrangement links TRBV13 to TRBJ1-1; unclear D gene. This CDR3 has 16 residues. CDR1 and CDR2 (germline): PRHDT, FYEKMQ (reference sequence). V was clipped by 2 bases and J by 3 bases, with 16 bases between them. As DNA, the CDR3 is TGTGCCAGCAGCTTACCCCGCCCTGGGCCTGACACTGAAGCTTTCTTT. This encodes CASSLPRPGPDTEAFF.

Concerning this clone itself: This sample also contains other DNA sequences that code for the same CDR3. CDR3 protein: CASSRTGDGYTF. CDR3 nucleotides: TGTGCCAGCAGTAGGACAGGGGATGGCTACACCTTC. This rearrangement joins TRBV12-3 or TRBV12-4 to TRBJ1-2, with 9 bases aligning to TRBD1. The CDR3 loop spans 12 amino acids. V shed 5 bases and J 6 bases; nucleotides not matched to a gene: 1.

The gene calls are TRBV9 and TRBJ1-4, with D uncertain. CDR1 SGDLS and CDR2 YYNGEE come from the germline V gene. Trimming stripped 3 bases from V and 6 bases from J, with 9 bases between. The CDR3 runs 13 residues. CDR3 loop: CASSGMRDEKLFF. The CDR3 DNA reads TGTGCCAGCAGCGGGATGAGGGATGAAAAACTGTTTTTT.

V and J are TRBV11-2 and TRBJ1-4, with 8 bases fitting TRBD1. There are 17 residues in the CDR3. V gave up 2 bases and J gave up 5 bases; unmatched junction bases: 10. CDR1 and CDR2 (germline): SGHAT, FQNNGV. The CDR3 DNA is TGTGCCAGCAGCTTATTCGAACCGGGACAGGAGAATGAAAAACTGTTTTTT. This codes for CASSLFEPGQENEKLFF.

The gene calls are TRBV5-5 and TRBJ1-2, with TRBD1 identical over 12 bases. Germline trimming cut 0 bases from V and 2 bases from J; bases unmatched to any gene: 5. The length of the CDR3 is 17 residues. Germline assignment: CDR1 SGHKS and CDR2 YYEKEE (reference sequence). The CDR3 DNA reads as TGTGCCAGCAGCTTGGAGTTGGGGACAGGGGGCAACTATGGCTACACCTTC. This encodes CASSLELGTGGNYGYTF. Together with reference TRBV5-5 and TRBJ1-2, the CDR3 gives the full variable domain: DAGVTQSPTHLIKTRGQQVTLRCSPISGHKSVSWYQQVLGQGPQFIFQYYEKEERGRGNFPDRFSARQFPNYSSELNVNALLLGDSALYLCASSLELGTGGNYGYTFGSGTRLTVV.

This clone was observed once. This sequence joins TRBV7-3 and TRBJ1-1; the D gene is possibly TRBD1 (6 bases). Germline V gene data show CDR1 as SGHTA and CDR2 as FQGTGA. The CDR3 extends over 13 amino acids. V was trimmed by 3 bases and J by 4 bases, leaving 9 bases between them. The CDR3 coding sequence is TGTGCCAGCAGCTTCGGACAGACCACTGAAGCTTTCTTT. Translation: CASSFGQTTEAFF.